Listed below are T cell receptor beta chains from one sample, sequenced in a study of regulatory T cells in long-lasting Graves disease. TCRdb fed the multiplex PCR reads into MiXCR, producing one record per CDR3 protein. The sample records about 440,000 distinct CDR3 sequences, 15% being singletons. These data also featured in a second study, about T cells in Graves' hyperthyroidism and ophthalmopathy.

Sequences were derived from peripheral blood mononuclear cells (PBMCs), sampled at new diagnosis, from a patient treated with antithyroid drugs. The receptors originated from a woman aged 25 to 39 with Graves disease. Both conserved end residues are part of each CDR3. The order of the fields is D gene, J gene, clone size, V gene, CDR3 protein, CDR3 DNA. A D gene is named only where the DNA matches it firmly. Rows give clone size only sometimes, using once, few, many, or a class for an expanded clone.

d_gene: TRBD2
j_gene: TRBJ2-4
abundance: NA
v_gene: TRBV20-1
CDR3aa: CSARGGPGGSAKNIQYF
CDR3nt: TGCAGTGCTAGAGGCGGTCCTGGCGGGAGTGCCAAAAACATTCAGTACTTC

d_gene: NA
j_gene: TRBJ2-1
abundance: many
v_gene: TRBV11-2
CDR3aa: CASSWISGEQFF
CDR3nt: TGTGCCAGCAGCTGGATTAGCGGCGAGCAGTTCTTC

d_gene: TRBD1
j_gene: TRBJ2-7
abundance: NA
v_gene: TRBV6-1
CDR3aa: CASSATGVTPYEQYF
CDR3nt: TGTGCCAGCAGCGCGACAGGGGTCACTCCCTACGAGCAGTACTTC

d_gene: NA
j_gene: TRBJ2-1
abundance: NA
v_gene: TRBV5-4
CDR3aa: CASTLPGGAYNEQFF
CDR3nt: TGTGCCAGCACCCTCCCGGGGGGCGCCTACAATGAGCAGTTCTTC

d_gene: TRBD2
j_gene: TRBJ2-3
abundance: many
v_gene: TRBV12-3/TRBV12-4
CDR3aa: CASSLRTSGITDTQYF
CDR3nt: TGTGCCAGCAGTTTACGGACTAGCGGGATCACAGATACGCAGTATTTT

d_gene: NA
j_gene: TRBJ2-1
abundance: NA
v_gene: TRBV30
CDR3aa: CAWSPSGLFEQFF
CDR3nt: TGTGCCTGGAGTCCGTCAGGTTTATTTGAGCAGTTCTTC

d_gene: NA
j_gene: TRBJ2-5
abundance: NA
v_gene: TRBV12-3/TRBV12-4
CDR3aa: CASASDRSGGIETQYF
CDR3nt: TGTGCCAGCGCGTCCGACAGGTCTGGGGGTATAGAGACCCAGTACTTC

d_gene: TRBD2
j_gene: TRBJ2-1
abundance: many
v_gene: TRBV18
CDR3aa: CASSPGLARGNEQFF
CDR3nt: TGTGCCAGCTCACCGGGACTAGCAAGGGGGAATGAGCAGTTCTTC

d_gene: TRBD2
j_gene: TRBJ2-7
abundance: many
v_gene: TRBV20-1
CDR3aa: CSARVLAGGHEQYF
CDR3nt: TGCAGTGCTAGGGTGTTAGCGGGAGGCCACGAGCAGTACTTC

d_gene: NA
j_gene: TRBJ1-3
abundance: many
v_gene: TRBV9
CDR3aa: CASSPPTYRQVEGDTIYF
CDR3nt: TGTGCCAGCAGCCCGCCTACTTATCGACAGGTCGAGGGCGACACCATATATTTT

d_gene: NA
j_gene: TRBJ1-2
abundance: many
v_gene: TRBV28
CDR3aa: CASNSQGTYGYTF
CDR3nt: TGTGCCAGCAATTCACAGGGCACCTATGGCTACACCTTC

d_gene: NA
j_gene: TRBJ1-5
abundance: few
v_gene: TRBV10-3
CDR3aa: CASAADRSNQPQHF
CDR3nt: TGTGCCTCCGCGGCCGACAGGAGCAATCAGCCCCAGCATTTT

d_gene: NA
j_gene: TRBJ2-1
abundance: many
v_gene: TRBV7-2
CDR3aa: CASSLAGSYNEQFF
CDR3nt: TGTGCCAGCAGCCTTGCCGGCTCCTACAATGAGCAGTTCTTC

d_gene: NA
j_gene: TRBJ2-5
abundance: many
v_gene: TRBV24-1
CDR3aa: CATSDLGGRGKETQYF
CDR3nt: TGTGCCACCAGTGATTTGGGTGGGAGAGGGAAAGAGACCCAGTACTTC

d_gene: NA
j_gene: TRBJ1-1
abundance: many
v_gene: TRBV20-1
CDR3aa: CSARALGPQGRQAFF
CDR3nt: TGCAGTGCTAGAGCCTTGGGGCCCCAGGGGCGGCAAGCTTTCTTT

d_gene: NA
j_gene: TRBJ1-1
abundance: many
v_gene: TRBV2
CDR3aa: CANLRTLAEAFF
CDR3nt: TGTGCCAACCTCCGGACCCTGGCTGAAGCTTTCTTT

d_gene: TRBD2
j_gene: TRBJ2-1
abundance: many
v_gene: TRBV28
CDR3aa: CASSGSGLADYNEQFF
CDR3nt: TGTGCCAGCAGTGGATCGGGACTAGCGGACTACAATGAGCAGTTCTTC

d_gene: NA
j_gene: TRBJ2-3
abundance: many
v_gene: TRBV15
CDR3aa: CATSREWGTSTDTQYF
CDR3nt: TGTGCCACCAGCAGAGAATGGGGGACAAGCACAGATACGCAGTATTTT

d_gene: TRBD1
j_gene: TRBJ2-3
abundance: NA
v_gene: TRBV9
CDR3aa: CASSVPTGIPDTQYF
CDR3nt: TGTGCCAGCAGCGTACCGACAGGGATCCCAGATACGCAGTATTTT

d_gene: NA
j_gene: TRBJ1-5
abundance: many
v_gene: TRBV4-1
CDR3aa: CASSQGGKPQHF
CDR3nt: TGCGCCAGCAGCCAAGGGGGTAAGCCCCAGCATTTT

d_gene: NA
j_gene: TRBJ2-7
abundance: few
v_gene: TRBV4-1
CDR3aa: CASSQDQLYEQYF
CDR3nt: TGCGCCAGCAGCCAAGATCAGCTGTACGAGCAGTACTTC

d_gene: TRBD1
j_gene: TRBJ1-1
abundance: many
v_gene: TRBV12-3/TRBV12-4
CDR3aa: CASSSRQGNTEAFF
CDR3nt: TGTGCCAGCAGTTCACGACAGGGGAACACTGAAGCTTTCTTT

d_gene: TRBD2
j_gene: TRBJ2-7
abundance: NA
v_gene: TRBV4-1
CDR3aa: CASSQYPPGTSDYEQYF
CDR3nt: TGCGCCAGCAGCCAGTACCCTCCCGGGACTAGCGATTACGAGCAGTACTTC

d_gene: TRBD1
j_gene: TRBJ1-1
abundance: NA
v_gene: TRBV4-1
CDR3aa: CASSPREGAGGNAEAFF
CDR3nt: TGCGCCAGCAGCCCGAGGGAGGGGGCCGGTGGGAACGCTGAAGCTTTCTTT

d_gene: TRBD2
j_gene: TRBJ2-1
abundance: NA
v_gene: TRBV9
CDR3aa: CASSMGLAVGNEQFF
CDR3nt: TGTGCCAGTTCGATGGGCCTAGCGGTTGGGAATGAGCAGTTCTTC

d_gene: NA
j_gene: TRBJ1-5
abundance: few
v_gene: TRBV10-3
CDR3aa: CAISESQQNQPQHF
CDR3nt: TGTGCCATCAGTGAGTCTCAACAAAATCAGCCCCAGCATTTT

d_gene: TRBD2
j_gene: TRBJ2-5
abundance: many
v_gene: TRBV11-2
CDR3aa: CASSRTSIASETQYF
CDR3nt: TGTGCCAGCAGCAGGACTAGTATCGCCTCAGAGACCCAGTACTTC

d_gene: NA
j_gene: TRBJ2-2
abundance: many
v_gene: TRBV4-1
CDR3aa: CASSQGTMRTGELFF
CDR3nt: TGCGCCAGCAGCCAAGGGACTATGCGCACCGGGGAGCTGTTTTTT

d_gene: NA
j_gene: TRBJ2-3
abundance: few
v_gene: TRBV9
CDR3aa: CASSEGIGGQYF
CDR3nt: TGTGCCAGCAGCGAGGGTATCGGGGGGCAGTATTTT

d_gene: NA
j_gene: TRBJ1-3
abundance: few
v_gene: TRBV4-1
CDR3aa: CASSQDRIRFSSGNTIYF
CDR3nt: TGCGCCAGCAGCCAAGATCGTATCAGGTTCAGCTCTGGAAACACCATATATTTT

d_gene: TRBD1
j_gene: TRBJ1-1
abundance: many
v_gene: TRBV12-3/TRBV12-4
CDR3aa: CASSFDRGLHTEAFF
CDR3nt: TGTGCCAGCAGTTTCGACAGGGGGCTCCACACTGAAGCTTTCTTT

d_gene: TRBD2
j_gene: TRBJ2-3
abundance: NA
v_gene: TRBV15
CDR3aa: CATSSLTSGRAADTQYF
CDR3nt: TGTGCCACCAGCAGCCTGACTAGCGGGAGGGCCGCTGATACGCAGTATTTT

d_gene: TRBD1
j_gene: TRBJ2-7
abundance: many
v_gene: TRBV27
CDR3aa: CASSSPDRSSYEQYF
CDR3nt: TGTGCCAGCAGTTCCCCGGACAGGTCCTCCTACGAGCAGTACTTC

d_gene: NA
j_gene: TRBJ1-2
abundance: many
v_gene: TRBV6-1
CDR3aa: CASSAQWSPYGYTF
CDR3nt: TGTGCCAGCAGTGCTCAGTGGTCCCCCTATGGCTACACCTTC

d_gene: NA
j_gene: TRBJ1-2
abundance: many
v_gene: TRBV12-3/TRBV12-4
CDR3aa: CASSPAPGPIYGYTF
CDR3nt: TGTGCCAGCAGTCCAGCCCCGGGACCCATCTATGGCTACACCTTC

d_gene: NA
j_gene: TRBJ1-1
abundance: many
v_gene: TRBV25-1
CDR3aa: CASSGDWNTEAFF
CDR3nt: TGTGCCAGCAGTGGGGATTGGAACACTGAAGCTTTCTTT

d_gene: NA
j_gene: TRBJ2-7
abundance: many
v_gene: TRBV12-3/TRBV12-4
CDR3aa: CASSLEGWDYEQYF
CDR3nt: TGTGCCAGCAGTTTGGAGGGATGGGACTACGAGCAGTACTTC